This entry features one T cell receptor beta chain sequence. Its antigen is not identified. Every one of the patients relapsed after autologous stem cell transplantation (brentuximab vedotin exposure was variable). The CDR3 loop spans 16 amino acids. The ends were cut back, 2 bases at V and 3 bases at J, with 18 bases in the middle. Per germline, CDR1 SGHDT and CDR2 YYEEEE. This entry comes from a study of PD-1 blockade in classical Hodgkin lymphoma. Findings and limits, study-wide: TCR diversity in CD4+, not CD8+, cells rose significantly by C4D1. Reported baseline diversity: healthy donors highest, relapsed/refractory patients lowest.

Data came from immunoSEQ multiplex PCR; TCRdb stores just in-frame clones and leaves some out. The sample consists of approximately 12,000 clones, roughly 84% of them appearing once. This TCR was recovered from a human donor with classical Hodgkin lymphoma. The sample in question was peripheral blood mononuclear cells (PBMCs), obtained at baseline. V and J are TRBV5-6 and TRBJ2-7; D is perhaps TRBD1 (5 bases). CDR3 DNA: TGTGCCAGCAGCTTTGGGCAGGGCCGTCTCTACTACGAGCAGTACTTC. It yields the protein CASSFGQGRLYYEQYF.